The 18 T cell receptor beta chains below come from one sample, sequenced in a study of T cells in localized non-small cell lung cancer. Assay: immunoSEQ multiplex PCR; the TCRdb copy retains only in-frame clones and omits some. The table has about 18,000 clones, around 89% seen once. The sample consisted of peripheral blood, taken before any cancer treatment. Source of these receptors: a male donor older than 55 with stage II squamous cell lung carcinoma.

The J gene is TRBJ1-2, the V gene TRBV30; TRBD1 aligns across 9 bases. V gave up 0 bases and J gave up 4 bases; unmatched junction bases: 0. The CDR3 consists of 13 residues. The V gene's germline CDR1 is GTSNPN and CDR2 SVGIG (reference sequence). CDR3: CAWSVQGAYGYTF. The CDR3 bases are TGTGCCTGGAGTGTACAGGGGGCCTATGGCTACACCTTC.

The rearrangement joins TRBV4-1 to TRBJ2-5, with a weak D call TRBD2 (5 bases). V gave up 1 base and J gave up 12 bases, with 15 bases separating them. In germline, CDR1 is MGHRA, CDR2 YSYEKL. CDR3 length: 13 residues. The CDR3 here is CASSQVRAGVKYF. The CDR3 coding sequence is TGCGCCAGCAGCCAAGTGAGGGCCGGAGTAAAGTACTTC.

The CDR3, as DNA: TGTGCCAGCAGTATGGACAGGGCTCAGCCCCAGCATTTT. This encodes CASSMDRAQPQHF. V is TRBV27 and J is TRBJ1-5; 8 nucleotides line up with TRBD1. J lost 6 bases, V lost 5 bases, and 3 bases had no gene match. Germline V gene sequence: CDR1 MNHEY, CDR2 SMNVEV (reference sequence). This CDR3 is 13 amino acids long.

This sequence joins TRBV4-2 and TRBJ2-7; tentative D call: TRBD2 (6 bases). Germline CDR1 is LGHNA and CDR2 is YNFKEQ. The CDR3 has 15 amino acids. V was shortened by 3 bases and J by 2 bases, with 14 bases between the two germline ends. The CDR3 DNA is TGTGCCAGCAGCCACGACCTAGCGCCTGCCTACGAGCAGTACTTC. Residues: CASSHDLAPAYEQYF.

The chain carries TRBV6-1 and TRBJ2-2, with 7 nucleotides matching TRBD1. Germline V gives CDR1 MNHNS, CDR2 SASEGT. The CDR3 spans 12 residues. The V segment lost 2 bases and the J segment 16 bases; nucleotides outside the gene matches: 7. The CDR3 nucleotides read TGTGCCAGCAGTGAAACCACTTGGACAGGGTTTTTT. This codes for CASSETTWTGFF.

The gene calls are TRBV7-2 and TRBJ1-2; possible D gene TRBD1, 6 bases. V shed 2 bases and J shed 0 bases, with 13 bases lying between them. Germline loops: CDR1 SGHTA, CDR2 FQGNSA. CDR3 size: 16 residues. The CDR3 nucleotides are TGTGCCAGCAGCTTAAACAGGGCCGGATCTAACTATGGCTACACCTTC. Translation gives CASSLNRAGSNYGYTF. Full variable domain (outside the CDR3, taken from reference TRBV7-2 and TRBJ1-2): GAGVSQSPSNKVTEKGKDVELRCDPISGHTALYWYRQSLGQGLEFLIYFQGNSAPDKSGLPSDRFSAERTGGSVSTLTIQRTQQEDSAVYLCASSLNRAGSNYGYTFGSGTRLTVV.

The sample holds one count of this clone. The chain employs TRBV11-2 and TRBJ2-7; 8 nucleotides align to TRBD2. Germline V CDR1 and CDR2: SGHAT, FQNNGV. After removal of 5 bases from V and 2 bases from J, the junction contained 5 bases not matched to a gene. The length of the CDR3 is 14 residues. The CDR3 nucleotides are TGTGCCAGCAGCCCCCAGCGGGGGACCTACGAGCAGTACTTC. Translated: CASSPQRGTYEQYF.

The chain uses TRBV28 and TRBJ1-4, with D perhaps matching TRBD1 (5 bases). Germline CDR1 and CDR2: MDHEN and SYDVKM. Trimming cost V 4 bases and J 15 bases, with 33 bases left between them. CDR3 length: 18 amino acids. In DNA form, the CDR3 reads TGTGCCAGCAGTTCCCCGTTGGGGCGGCGGGTTCAGGATGAGTTAGTGTTTTTT. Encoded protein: CASSSPLGRRVQDELVFF. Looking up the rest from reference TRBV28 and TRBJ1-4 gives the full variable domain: DVKVTQSSRYLVKRTGEKVFLECVQDMDHENMFWYRQDPGLGLRLIYFSYDVKMKEKGDIPEGYSVSREKKERFSLILESASTNQTSMYLCASSSPLGRRVQDELVFFGSGTQLSVL.

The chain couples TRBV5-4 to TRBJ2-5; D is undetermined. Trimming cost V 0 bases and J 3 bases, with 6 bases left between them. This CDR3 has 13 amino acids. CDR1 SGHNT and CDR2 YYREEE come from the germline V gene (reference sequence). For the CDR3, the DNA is TGTGCCAGCAGCTTGGGCTTAAAAGAGACCCAGTACTTC. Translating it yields CASSLGLKETQYF.

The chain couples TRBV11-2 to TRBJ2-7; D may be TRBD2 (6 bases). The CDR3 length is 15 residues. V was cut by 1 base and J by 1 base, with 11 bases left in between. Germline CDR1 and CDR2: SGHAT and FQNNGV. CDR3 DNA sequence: TGTGCCAGCAGCTTAGCCCGGGGGAGTTCCTACGAGCAGTACTTC. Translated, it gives CASSLARGSSYEQYF.

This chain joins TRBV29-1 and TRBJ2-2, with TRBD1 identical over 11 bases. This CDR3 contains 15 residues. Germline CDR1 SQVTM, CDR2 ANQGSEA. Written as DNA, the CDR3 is TGCAGTCGACCGGGACAGGGGGAGAGGGACGGGGAGCTGTTTTTT. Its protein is CSRPGQGERDGELFF.

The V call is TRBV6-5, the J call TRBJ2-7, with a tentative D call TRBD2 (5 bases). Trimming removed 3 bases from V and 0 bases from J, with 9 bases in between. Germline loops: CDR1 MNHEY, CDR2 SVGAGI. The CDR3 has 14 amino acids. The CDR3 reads CASSYEGFSYEQYF. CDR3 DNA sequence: TGTGCCAGCAGTTATGAGGGATTCTCCTACGAGCAGTACTTC.

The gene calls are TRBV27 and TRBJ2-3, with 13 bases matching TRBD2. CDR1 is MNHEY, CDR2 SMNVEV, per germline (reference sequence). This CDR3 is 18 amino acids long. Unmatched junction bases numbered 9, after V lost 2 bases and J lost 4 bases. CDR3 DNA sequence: TGTGCCAGCAGTTTACAAGCCTGGACTAGCGGGAGAGCAGATACGCAGTATTTT. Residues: CASSLQAWTSGRADTQYF.

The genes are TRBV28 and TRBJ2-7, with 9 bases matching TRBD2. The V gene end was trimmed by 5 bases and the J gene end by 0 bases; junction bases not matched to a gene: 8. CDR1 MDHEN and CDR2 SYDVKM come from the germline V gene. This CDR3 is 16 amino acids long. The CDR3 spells CASSQALAGSSYEQYF. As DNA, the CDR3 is TGTGCCAGCAGTCAAGCGCTAGCGGGGAGCTCCTACGAGCAGTACTTC. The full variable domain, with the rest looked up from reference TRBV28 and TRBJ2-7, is DVKVTQSSRYLVKRTGEKVFLECVQDMDHENMFWYRQDPGLGLRLIYFSYDVKMKEKGDIPEGYSVSREKKERFSLILESASTNQTSMYLCASSQALAGSSYEQYFGPGTRLTVT.

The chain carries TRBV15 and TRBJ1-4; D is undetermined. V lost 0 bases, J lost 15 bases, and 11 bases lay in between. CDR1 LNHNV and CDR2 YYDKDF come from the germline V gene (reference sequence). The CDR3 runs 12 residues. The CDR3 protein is CATSRDGNLMFF. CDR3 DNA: TGTGCCACCAGCAGAGATGGGAATTTGATGTTTTTT.

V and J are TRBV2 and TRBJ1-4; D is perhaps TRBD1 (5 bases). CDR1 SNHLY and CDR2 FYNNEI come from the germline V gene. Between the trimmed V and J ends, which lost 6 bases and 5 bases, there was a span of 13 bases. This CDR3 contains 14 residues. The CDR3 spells CASRMDTQNEKLFF. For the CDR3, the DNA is TGTGCCAGCAGGATGGACACGCAAAATGAAAAACTGTTTTTT.

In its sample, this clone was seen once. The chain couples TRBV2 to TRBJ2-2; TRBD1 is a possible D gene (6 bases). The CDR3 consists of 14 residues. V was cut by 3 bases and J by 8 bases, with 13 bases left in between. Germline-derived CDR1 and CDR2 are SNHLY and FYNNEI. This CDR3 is CASSEDRLFGELFF. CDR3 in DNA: TGTGCCAGCAGTGAGGACAGACTTTTTGGGGAGCTGTTTTTT. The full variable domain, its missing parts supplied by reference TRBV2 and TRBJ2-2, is EPEVTQTPSHQVTQMGQEVILRCVPISNHLYFYWYRQILGQKVEFLVSFYNNEISEKSEIFDDQFSVERPDGSNFTLKIRSTKLEDSAMYFCASSEDRLFGELFFGEGSRLTVL.

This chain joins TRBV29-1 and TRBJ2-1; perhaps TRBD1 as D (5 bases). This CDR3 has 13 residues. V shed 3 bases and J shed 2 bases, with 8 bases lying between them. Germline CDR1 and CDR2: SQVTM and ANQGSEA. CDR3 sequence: CSVDGAAYNEQFF. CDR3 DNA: TGCAGCGTTGATGGGGCAGCCTACAATGAGCAGTTCTTC.